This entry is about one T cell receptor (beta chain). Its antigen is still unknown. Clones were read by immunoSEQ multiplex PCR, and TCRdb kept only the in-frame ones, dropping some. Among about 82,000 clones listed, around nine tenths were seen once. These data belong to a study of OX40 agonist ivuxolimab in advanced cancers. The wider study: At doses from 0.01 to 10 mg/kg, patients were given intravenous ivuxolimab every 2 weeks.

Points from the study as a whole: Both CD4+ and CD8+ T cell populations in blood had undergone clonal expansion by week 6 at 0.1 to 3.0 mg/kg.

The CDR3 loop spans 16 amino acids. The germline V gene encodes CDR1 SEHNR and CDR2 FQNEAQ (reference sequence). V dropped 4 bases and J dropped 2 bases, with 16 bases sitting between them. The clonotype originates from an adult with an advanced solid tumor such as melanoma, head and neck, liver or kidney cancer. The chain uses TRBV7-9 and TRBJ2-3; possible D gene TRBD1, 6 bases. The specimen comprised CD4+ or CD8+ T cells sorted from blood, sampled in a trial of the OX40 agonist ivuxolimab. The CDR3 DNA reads TGTGCCAGCAGCTCCCGGACAGCTCTTTCCACAGATACGCAGTATTTT. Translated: CASSSRTALSTDTQYF.